This T cell receptor (beta chain) was sequenced in a study of T-cell memory formation after mild COVID-19 (dated by TCRdb to 2020 to 2022). In terms of the full investigation: TCR sequence clusters from the two donors were found to be largely donor specific. In a couple of donors, T-cell clones that expanded and contracted after mild COVID-19 were followed by sequencing TCRalpha and TCRbeta repertoires longitudinally. Two young, previously healthy adult volunteers, one female and one male, were included in the cohort.

From the cysteine through the phenylalanine, the CDR3 covers 17 amino acids. Of the read, only the CDR3 DNA is kept; its 51 bases are in frame from base 1. For CDR1 and CDR2, the germline V gene lists SGHTA and FQGNSA. The junction shows trimming of 2 bases on V and 2 bases on J, and the gene matches do not reach 9 bases of it. Ficoll-Paque density gradient centrifugation was the method used to isolate PBMCs. Sequencing was carried out with an Illumina NovaSeq 6000. cDNA libraries for TCRalpha and TCRbeta were prepared by 5'RACE using constant-segment primers, with sample barcodes and unique molecular identifiers added. RNA was extracted from every sample with Trizol reagent. Libraries were amplified in two PCR steps, with a second sample barcode and Illumina TruSeq adapters added in the second step. The libraries were sequenced on an Illumina NovaSeq using 2 x 150 bp paired-end reads. The study's own analysis went as follows. The reads were demultiplexed and collapsed into UMI-guided consensus sequences using migec v1.2.7. Using mixcr v2.1.11, UMI consensuses were aligned to TRA and TRB V and J templates and then assembled into clonotypes. A clonotype was counted as expanded or contracted only if both edgeR and NoisET called the change significant, with noise models trained on biological replicates. For edgeR calls, a false discovery rate-adjusted p below 0.01 and a log2 fold-change threshold of 1 were applied. PCA with hierarchical clustering of max-normalized trajectories of the 1000 most abundant clonotypes was used as exploratory dynamics analysis. Separately sequenced CD4+ and CD8+ repertoires were used to assign the CD4 or CD8 phenotype of responding clones. TCRdb reworked the public reads: Q25 trimming with fastp, MiXCR clone assembly, productive beta chains retained. Rows are unified per CDR3 protein, each entry keeping the most common DNA and genes. These V and J calls rely on TCRdb rather than the paper's analysis. This sample is represented by more than 150,000 distinct CDR3 sequences; around 10% of them were singletons. The ten largest make up approximately 3.8% of the sample.

General study outcomes and caveats: Clones contracting from day 15 to 85 had balanced CD4/CD8 phenotypes, while a second wave expanding from day 15 to 37 was biased towards CD4+. SARS-CoV-2 specificity of the second-wave clones peaking on day 37 was not confirmed. The detection of some responding clones in pre-infection memory suggests that pre-existing cross-reactive memory T cells joined the SARS-CoV-2 response. Contracting CD4+ clones appeared mostly in the CM and EM memory subsets, whereas CD8+ clones were enriched in EMRA. Only two mild cases were covered in the study, and larger cohorts including severe cases with pre-infection samples were considered necessary.

This clonotype was picked up many times. It lacks a known antigen. The input lacks base qualities; no much larger clone sits a single base away. Recombination connected TRBV7-2 to TRBJ1-5, with 7 bases matching TRBD1. Specimen: PBMCs or a T cell subset sorted from them (not recorded which). This TCR derives from a man aged 18 to 29 who had mild COVID-19 (a few samples of this study predate the infection). The sample titles of this study are shuffled in the database, so cell type and time point are left out; the donor was told from shared clones. The CDR3 protein sequence reads: CASSLSSGTERNQPQHF. The DNA is TGTGCCAGCAGCTTATCTTCCGGGACAGAGCGCAATCAGCCCCAGCATTTT.